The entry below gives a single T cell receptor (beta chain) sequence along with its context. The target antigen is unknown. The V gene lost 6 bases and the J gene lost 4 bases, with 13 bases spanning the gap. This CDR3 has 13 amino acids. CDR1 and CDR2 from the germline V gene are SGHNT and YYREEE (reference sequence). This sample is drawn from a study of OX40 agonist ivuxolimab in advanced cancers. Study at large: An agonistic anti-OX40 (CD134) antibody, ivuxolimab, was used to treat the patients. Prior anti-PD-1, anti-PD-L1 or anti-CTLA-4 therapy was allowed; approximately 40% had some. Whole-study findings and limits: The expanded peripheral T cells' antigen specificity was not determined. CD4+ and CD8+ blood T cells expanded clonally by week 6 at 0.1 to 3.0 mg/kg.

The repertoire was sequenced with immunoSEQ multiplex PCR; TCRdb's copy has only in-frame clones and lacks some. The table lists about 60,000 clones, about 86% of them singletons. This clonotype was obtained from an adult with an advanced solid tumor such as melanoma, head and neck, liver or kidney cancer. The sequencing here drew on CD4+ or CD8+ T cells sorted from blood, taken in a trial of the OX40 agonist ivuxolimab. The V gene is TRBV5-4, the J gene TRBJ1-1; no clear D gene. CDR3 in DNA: TGTGCCAGCACCGATCCTCGGGGCACTGAAGCTTTCTTT. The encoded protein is CASTDPRGTEAFF.